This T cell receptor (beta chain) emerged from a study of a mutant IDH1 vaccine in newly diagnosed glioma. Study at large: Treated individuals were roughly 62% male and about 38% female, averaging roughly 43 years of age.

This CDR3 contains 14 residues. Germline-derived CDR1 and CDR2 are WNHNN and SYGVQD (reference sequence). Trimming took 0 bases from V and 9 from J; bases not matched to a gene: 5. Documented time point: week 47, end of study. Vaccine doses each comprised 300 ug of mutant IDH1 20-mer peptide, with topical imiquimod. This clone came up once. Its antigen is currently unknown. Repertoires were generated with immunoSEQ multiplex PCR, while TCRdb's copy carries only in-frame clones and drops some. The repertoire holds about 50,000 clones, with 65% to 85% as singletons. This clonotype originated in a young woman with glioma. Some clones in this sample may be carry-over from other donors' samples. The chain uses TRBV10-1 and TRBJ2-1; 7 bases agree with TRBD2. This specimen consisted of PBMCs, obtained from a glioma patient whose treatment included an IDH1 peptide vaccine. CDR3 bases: TGCGCCAGCAGTGAGTCGAAGCCGGGGGGTGAGCAGTTCTTC. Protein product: CASSESKPGGEQFF.